Below are 8 T cell receptor beta chains sequenced from a single sample in a study of CD8 T cells in ankylosing spondylitis. Antigens of these TCRs are unknown. Points from the study as a whole: Blood of patients with ankylosing spondylitis appeared to be characterized by a TCR beta motif of several highly homologous variants.

TCRdb independently ran MiXCR on the 5' RACE reads; one entry per CDR3 protein. The sample shows about 90,000 distinct CDR3 sequences, just under 9% of them seen only once. Sequencing used blood, either unsorted or a sorted T cell fraction (not recorded which). These TCRs come from a male donor with ankylosing spondylitis.

This clonotype has just a few counts. The J gene is TRBJ2-7, the V gene TRBV7-9; D is tentatively TRBD1 or TRBD2 (6 bases each). The CDR3 has 11 residues. V lost 9 bases and J lost 6, with 12 bases in between. The germline V gene has CDR1 SEHNR and CDR2 FQNEAQ (reference sequence). In DNA form, the CDR3 reads TGTGCCAGTTTCGAGGGGGGCGAGCAGTACTTC. As protein: CASFEGGEQYF.

The chain carries TRBV27 and TRBJ2-2; the match to TRBD2 covers 7 bases. Trimming at V came to 2 bases and at J to 4 bases, leaving 4 bases not matched to a gene. The CDR3 runs to 15 residues. In germline, CDR1 is MNHEY, CDR2 SMNVEV (reference sequence). The CDR3: CASSLAGEGTGELFF. The CDR3 DNA reads TGTGCCAGCAGTTTAGCGGGAGAGGGCACCGGGGAGCTGTTTTTT.

This clonotype was found a few times. The chain uses TRBV11-2 and TRBJ2-7, with D possibly matching TRBD2 (7 bases). The CDR3 is made up of 15 amino acids. The V end was cut by 0 bases, the J end by 2 bases, with 11 bases between. Germline loops: CDR1 SGHAT, CDR2 FQNNGV. As DNA, the CDR3 is TGTGCCAGCAGCTTAGAGGGGGGGCGTCCCTACGAGCAGTACTTC. The encoded protein is CASSLEGGRPYEQYF.

Only a few counts were recorded for this clonotype. The rearrangement joins TRBV7-2 to TRBJ2-1; no definite D call. V lost 1 base and J 9 bases, leaving 10 bases between the germline ends. The CDR3 is 13 amino acids. CDR1 and CDR2 from the germline V gene are SGHTA and FQGNSA. The CDR3 sequence is CASSLEHLGEQFF. The CDR3 DNA reads TGTGCCAGCAGCTTAGAACACTTAGGTGAGCAGTTCTTC.

The chain joins TRBV6-1 to TRBJ2-2, with D unclear. The CDR3 has 14 residues. Looked up from germline, CDR1 is MNHNS and CDR2 is SASEGT. Trimming took 5 bases from V and 6 from J, leaving 13 bases between them. The CDR3 spells CASSPQTGAGELFF. DNA for the CDR3: TGTGCCAGCAGTCCACAAACTGGGGCCGGGGAGCTGTTTTTT.

This clonotype has a handful of counts. The J gene is TRBJ1-5, the V gene TRBV27, with D maybe TRBD1 (6 bases). V lost 6 bases to trimming and J lost 6 bases, with 21 bases between them. Per the germline V gene, CDR1 is MNHEY and CDR2 is SMNVEV (reference sequence). The length of the CDR3 is 16 residues. The CDR3 DNA follows: TGTGCCAGCAGGATAGCCGCAGGGGTAACGGGTCAGCCCCAGCATTTT. It is translated as CASRIAAGVTGQPQHF.

This clonotype occurred many times. The J gene is TRBJ1-1, the V gene TRBV12-3 or TRBV12-4; no reliable D call. Trimming took 3 bases from V and 1 from J, leaving 6 bases between them. CDR3 length: 13 amino acids. CDR3 residues: CASSFGQNTEAFF. For the CDR3, the DNA is TGTGCCAGCAGTTTTGGCCAGAACACTGAAGCTTTCTTT.

This sequence joins TRBV7-2 and TRBJ1-2, with D uncertain. This CDR3 is built from 15 residues. The germline V gene has CDR1 SGHTA and CDR2 FQGNSA. With 4 bases removed from V and 6 bases from J, the gap between germline ends came to 18 bases. CDR3 loop: CASSSTPPDKNGYTF. The DNA for the CDR3 is TGTGCCAGCAGCTCCACCCCCCCCGACAAGAATGGCTACACCTTC.